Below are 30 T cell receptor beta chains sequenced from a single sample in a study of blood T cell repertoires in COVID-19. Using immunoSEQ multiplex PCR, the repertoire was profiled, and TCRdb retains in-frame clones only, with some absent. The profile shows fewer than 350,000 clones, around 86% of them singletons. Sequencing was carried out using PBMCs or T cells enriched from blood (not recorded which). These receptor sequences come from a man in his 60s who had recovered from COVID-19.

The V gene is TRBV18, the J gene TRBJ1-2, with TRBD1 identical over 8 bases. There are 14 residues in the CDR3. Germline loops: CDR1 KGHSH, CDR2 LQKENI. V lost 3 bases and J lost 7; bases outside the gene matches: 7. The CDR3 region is CASSPGTGESGYTF. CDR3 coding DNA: TGTGCCAGCTCACCTGGGACAGGCGAGAGTGGCTACACCTTC.

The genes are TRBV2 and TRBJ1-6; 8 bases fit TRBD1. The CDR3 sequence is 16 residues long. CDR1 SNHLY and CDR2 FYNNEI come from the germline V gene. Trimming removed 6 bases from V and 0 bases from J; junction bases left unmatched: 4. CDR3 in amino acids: CASSGTGSSYNSPLHF. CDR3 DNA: TGTGCCAGCAGCGGGACAGGTAGCTCCTATAATTCACCCCTCCACTTT.

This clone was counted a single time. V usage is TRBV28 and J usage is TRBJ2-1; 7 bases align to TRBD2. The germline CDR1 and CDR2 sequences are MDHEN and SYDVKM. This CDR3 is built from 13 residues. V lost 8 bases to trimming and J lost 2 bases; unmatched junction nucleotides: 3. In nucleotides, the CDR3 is TGTGCCAGCCGGGACTATCCCTACAATGAGCAGTTCTTC. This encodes CASRDYPYNEQFF.

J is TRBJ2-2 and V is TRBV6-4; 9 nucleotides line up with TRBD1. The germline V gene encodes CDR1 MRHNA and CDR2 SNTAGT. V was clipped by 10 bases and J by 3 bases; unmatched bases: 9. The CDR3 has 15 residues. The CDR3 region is CANPGRTGDTGELFF. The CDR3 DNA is TGTGCCAACCCGGGCAGGACAGGGGACACCGGGGAGCTGTTTTTT.

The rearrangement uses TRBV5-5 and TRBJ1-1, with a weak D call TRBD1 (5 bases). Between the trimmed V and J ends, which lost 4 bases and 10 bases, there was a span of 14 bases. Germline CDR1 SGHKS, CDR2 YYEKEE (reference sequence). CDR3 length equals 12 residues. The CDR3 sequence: CASSEMWGAAFF. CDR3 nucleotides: TGTGCCAGCAGCGAAATGTGGGGCGCAGCTTTCTTT.

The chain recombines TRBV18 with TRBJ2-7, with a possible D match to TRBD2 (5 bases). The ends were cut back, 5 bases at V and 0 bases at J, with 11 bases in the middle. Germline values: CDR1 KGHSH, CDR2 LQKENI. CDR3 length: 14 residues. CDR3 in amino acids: CASSAAGGSYEQYF. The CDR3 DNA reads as TGTGCCAGCTCAGCGGCGGGCGGCTCCTACGAGCAGTACTTC.

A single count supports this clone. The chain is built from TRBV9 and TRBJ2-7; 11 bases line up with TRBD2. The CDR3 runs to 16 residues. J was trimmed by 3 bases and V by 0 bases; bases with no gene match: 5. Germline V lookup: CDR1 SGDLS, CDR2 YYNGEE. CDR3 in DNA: TGTGCCAGCAGCGTAGGACTAGCGGGAAGTCACTACGAGCAGTACTTC. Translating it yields CASSVGLAGSHYEQYF.

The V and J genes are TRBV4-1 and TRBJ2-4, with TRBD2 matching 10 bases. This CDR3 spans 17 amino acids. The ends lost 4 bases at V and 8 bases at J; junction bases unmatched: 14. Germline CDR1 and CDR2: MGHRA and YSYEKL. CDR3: CASSRTGTSAPEDIQYF. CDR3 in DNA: TGCGCCAGCAGCCGAACCGGGACTAGCGCACCCGAGGACATTCAGTACTTC.

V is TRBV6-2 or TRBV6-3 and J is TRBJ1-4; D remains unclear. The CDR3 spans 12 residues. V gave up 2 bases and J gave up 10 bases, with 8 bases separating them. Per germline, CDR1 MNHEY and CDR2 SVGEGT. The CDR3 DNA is TGTGCCAGCAGTTACGTGACGGGAAAACTGTTTTTT. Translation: CASSYVTGKLFF.

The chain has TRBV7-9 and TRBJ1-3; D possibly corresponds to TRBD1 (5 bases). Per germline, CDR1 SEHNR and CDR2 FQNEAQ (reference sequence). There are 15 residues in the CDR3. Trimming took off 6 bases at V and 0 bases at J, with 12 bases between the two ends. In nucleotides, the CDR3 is TGTGCCAGCAGTCTTTTGACAGCCTCTGGAAACACCATATATTTT. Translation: CASSLLTASGNTIYF.

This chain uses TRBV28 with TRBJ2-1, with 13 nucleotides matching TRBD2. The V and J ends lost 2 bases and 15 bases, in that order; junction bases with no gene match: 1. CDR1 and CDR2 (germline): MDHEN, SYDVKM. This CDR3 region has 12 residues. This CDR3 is CASSLTSGRAFF. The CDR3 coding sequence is TGTGCCAGCAGTTTAACTAGCGGGAGGGCGTTCTTC.

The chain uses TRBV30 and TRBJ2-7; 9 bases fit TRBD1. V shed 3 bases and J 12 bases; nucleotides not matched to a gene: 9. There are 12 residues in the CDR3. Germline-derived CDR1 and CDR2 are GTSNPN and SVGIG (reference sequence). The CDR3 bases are TGTGCCTGGAGCCTAAGGGGGGACAGGGCGTACTTC. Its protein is CAWSLRGDRAYF.

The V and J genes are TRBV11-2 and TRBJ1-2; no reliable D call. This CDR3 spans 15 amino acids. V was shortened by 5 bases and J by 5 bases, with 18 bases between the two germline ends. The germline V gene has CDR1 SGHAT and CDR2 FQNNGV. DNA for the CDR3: TGTGCCAGCAGCCCTAACCGGACTCCCCTATATGGCTACACCTTC. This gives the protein CASSPNRTPLYGYTF.

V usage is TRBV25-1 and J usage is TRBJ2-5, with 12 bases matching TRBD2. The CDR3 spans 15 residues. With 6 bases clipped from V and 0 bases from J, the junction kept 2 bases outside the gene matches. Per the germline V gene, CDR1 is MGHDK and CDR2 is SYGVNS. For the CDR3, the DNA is TGTGCCAGCAGGAGGACTAGCGGGGACCAAGAGACCCAGTACTTC. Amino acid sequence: CASRRTSGDQETQYF. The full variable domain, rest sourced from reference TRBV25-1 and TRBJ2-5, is EADIYQTPRYLVIGTGKKITLECSQTMGHDKMYWYQQDPGMELHLIHYSYGVNSTEKGDLSSESTVSRIRTEHFPLTLESARPSHTSQYLCASRRTSGDQETQYFGPGTRLLVL.

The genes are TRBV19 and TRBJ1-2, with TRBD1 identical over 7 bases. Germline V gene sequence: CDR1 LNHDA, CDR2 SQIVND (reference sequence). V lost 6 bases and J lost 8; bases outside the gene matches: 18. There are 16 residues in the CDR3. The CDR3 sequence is CASSQPDRRGSIGYTF. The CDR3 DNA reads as TGTGCCAGTAGCCAGCCGGACAGGAGGGGTTCTATAGGCTACACCTTC.

The CDR3 is CASSPWAQYNEQFF. The CDR3, as DNA: TGTGCCAGCAGCCCCTGGGCCCAGTACAATGAGCAGTTCTTC. The V call is TRBV3-1 (or the pseudogene TRBV3-2), the J call TRBJ2-1; no definite D call. Trimming shortened V by 4 bases and J by 4 bases, and 11 bases separated the two germline ends. From germline, CDR1 is LGHDT and CDR2 YNNKEL (reference sequence). The CDR3 is 14 residues long.

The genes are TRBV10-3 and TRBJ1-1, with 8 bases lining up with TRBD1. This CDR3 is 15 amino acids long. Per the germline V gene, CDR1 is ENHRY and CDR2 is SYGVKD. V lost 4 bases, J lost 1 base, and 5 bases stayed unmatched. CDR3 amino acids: CAISGTGQENTEAFF. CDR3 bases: TGTGCCATCAGTGGGACGGGACAGGAGAACACTGAAGCTTTCTTT.

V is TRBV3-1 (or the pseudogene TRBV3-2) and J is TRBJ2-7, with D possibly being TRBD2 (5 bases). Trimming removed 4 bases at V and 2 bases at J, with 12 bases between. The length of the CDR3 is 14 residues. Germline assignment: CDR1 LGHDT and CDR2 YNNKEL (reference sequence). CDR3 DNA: TGTGCCAGCAGCCGAGGCGGGCGTACCTACGAGCAGTACTTC. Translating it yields CASSRGGRTYEQYF.

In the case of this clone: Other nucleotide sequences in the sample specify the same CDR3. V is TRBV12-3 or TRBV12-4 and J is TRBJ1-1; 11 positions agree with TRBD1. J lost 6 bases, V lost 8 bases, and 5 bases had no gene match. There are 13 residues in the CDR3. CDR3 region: CASSGTGGSEAFF. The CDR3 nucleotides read TGTGCCAGCTCCGGGACAGGGGGTTCTGAAGCTTTCTTT.

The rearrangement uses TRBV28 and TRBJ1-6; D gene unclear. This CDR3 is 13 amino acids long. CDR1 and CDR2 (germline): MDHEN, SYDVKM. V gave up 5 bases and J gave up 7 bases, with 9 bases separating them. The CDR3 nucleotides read TGTGCCAGCAGTCCCTTATTAAATTCACCCCTCCACTTT. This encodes CASSPLLNSPLHF.

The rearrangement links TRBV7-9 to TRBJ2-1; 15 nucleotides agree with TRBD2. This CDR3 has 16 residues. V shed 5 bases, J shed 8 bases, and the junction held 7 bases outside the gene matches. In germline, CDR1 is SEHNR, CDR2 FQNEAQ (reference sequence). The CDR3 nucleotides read TGTGCCAGCAGCAACTCCGGGACTAGCGGGAGGTATGAGCAGTTCTTC. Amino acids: CASSNSGTSGRYEQFF.

The CDR3 nucleotides are TGTGCCAGCAGTGAAACAGGGAGGGATCAGCCCCAGCATTTT. As protein: CASSETGRDQPQHF. J is TRBJ1-5 and V is TRBV2; D is possibly TRBD1 (6 bases). The germline V gene encodes CDR1 SNHLY and CDR2 FYNNEI. The CDR3 extends over 14 amino acids. V was clipped by 2 bases and J by 5 bases, with 10 bases between them.

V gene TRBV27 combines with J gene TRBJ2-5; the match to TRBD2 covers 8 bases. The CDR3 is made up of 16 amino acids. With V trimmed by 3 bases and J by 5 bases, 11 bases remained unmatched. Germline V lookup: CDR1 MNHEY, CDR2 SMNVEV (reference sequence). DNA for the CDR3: TGTGCCAGCAGTTTGGTGCCTACGGGAGGGCGGGAGACCCAGTACTTC. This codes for CASSLVPTGGRETQYF.

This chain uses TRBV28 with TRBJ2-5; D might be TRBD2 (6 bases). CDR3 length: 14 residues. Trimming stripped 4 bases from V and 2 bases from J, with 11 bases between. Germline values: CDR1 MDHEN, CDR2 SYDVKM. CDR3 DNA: TGTGCCAGCAGTTCAGCTAGCGTTCAAGAGACCCAGTACTTC. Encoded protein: CASSSASVQETQYF. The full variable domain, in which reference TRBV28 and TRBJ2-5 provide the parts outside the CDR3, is DVKVTQSSRYLVKRTGEKVFLECVQDMDHENMFWYRQDPGLGLRLIYFSYDVKMKEKGDIPEGYSVSREKKERFSLILESASTNQTSMYLCASSSASVQETQYFGPGTRLLVL.

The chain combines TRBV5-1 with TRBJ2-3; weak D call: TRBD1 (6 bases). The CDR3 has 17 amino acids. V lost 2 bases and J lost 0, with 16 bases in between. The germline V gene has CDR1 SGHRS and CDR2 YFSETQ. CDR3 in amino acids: CASSLDYTGSSTDTQYF. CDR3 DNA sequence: TGCGCCAGCAGCTTAGACTATACAGGGTCTAGCACAGATACGCAGTATTTT.

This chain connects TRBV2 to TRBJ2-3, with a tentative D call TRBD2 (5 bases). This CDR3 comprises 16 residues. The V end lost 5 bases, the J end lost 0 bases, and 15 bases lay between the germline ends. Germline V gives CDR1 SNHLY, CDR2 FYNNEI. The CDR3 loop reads CASSSIVGGSTDTQYF. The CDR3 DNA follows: TGTGCCAGCAGTAGTATTGTCGGCGGGAGCACAGATACGCAGTATTTT.

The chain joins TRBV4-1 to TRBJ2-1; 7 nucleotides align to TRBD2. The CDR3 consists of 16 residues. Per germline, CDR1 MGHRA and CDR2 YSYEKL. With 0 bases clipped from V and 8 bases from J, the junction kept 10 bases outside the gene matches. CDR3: CASSQDGGGVKHEQFF. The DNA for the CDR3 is TGCGCCAGCAGCCAAGATGGTGGGGGGGTTAAGCATGAGCAGTTCTTC.

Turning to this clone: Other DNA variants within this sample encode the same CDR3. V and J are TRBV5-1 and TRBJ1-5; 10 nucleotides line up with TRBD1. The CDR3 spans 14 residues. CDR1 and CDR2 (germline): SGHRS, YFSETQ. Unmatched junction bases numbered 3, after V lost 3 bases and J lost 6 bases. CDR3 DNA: TGCGCCAGCAGCTCTGGACAGGGGGGTCAGCCCCAGCATTTT. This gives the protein CASSSGQGGQPQHF.

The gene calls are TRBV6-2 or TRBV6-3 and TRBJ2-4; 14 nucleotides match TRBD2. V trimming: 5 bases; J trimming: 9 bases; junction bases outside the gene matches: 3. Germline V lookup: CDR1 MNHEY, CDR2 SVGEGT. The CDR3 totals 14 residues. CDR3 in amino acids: CASSRGLAGAIQYF. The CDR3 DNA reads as TGTGCCAGCAGTAGGGGACTAGCGGGGGCCATTCAGTACTTC.

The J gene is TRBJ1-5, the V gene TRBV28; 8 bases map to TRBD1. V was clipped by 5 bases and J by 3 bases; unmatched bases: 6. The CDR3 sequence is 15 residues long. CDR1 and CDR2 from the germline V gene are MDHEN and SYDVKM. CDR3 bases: TGTGCCAGCAGTCTAGACAGGGGTAACAATCAGCCCCAGCATTTT. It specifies CASSLDRGNNQPQHF.